This T cell receptor (beta chain) appears in the sequencing data of a study of T cells in Graves' hyperthyroidism and ophthalmopathy. On the study more broadly: Peripheral blood was drawn at first diagnosis, prior to all treatment.

This clonotype has at least ten counts. The germline gives CDR1 LNHDA, CDR2 SQIVND (reference sequence). Trimming shortened V by 4 bases and J by 0 bases, and 9 bases separated the two germline ends. CDR3 size: 15 residues. Regions amplified from RNA transcripts were the TCR beta CDR3 regions. TCR CDR3 regions were first amplified by RT-PCR with HTBI primers. MiXCR was run by TCRdb on the multiplex PCR reads, yielding one entry per CDR3 protein. The sample consists of about 610,000 distinct CDR3 sequences, approximately 15% of them appearing once. The rearrangement joins TRBV19 to TRBJ2-2; D is tentatively TRBD1 or TRBD2 (5 bases each). The sample consisted of blood. The TCR sequence derives from a woman between 35 and 50 years old with Graves' ophthalmopathy. CDR3 in amino acids: CASSRDGTNTGELFF. The CDR3 DNA sequence: TGTGCCAGTAGTAGGGACGGAACGAACACCGGGGAGCTGTTTTTT.